This passage covers 29 T cell receptor beta chains from one sample sequenced in a study of STAT5B mutations in CD4+ large granular lymphocyte leukemia. TCRdb keeps only in-frame clones here, not all; method: immunoSEQ multiplex PCR. The table lists tens of thousands of clones, around 84% of them singletons. Sequencing was carried out using CD4+ T cells from blood buffy coats. These receptors came from a human donor in good health.

The V gene is TRBV18, the J gene TRBJ2-6; TRBD1 aligns across 9 bases. This CDR3 spans 15 amino acids. Per germline, CDR1 KGHSH and CDR2 LQKENI. V lost 6 bases to trimming and J lost 2 bases; unmatched junction nucleotides: 2. CDR3 protein: CASSDRGPGANVLTF. CDR3 nucleotide sequence: TGTGCCAGCTCGGACAGGGGACCTGGGGCCAACGTCCTGACTTTC.

The chain combines TRBV27 with TRBJ2-3; TRBD2 agrees at 13 bases. CDR1 is MNHEY, CDR2 SMNVEV, per germline (reference sequence). This CDR3 has 15 amino acids. J gave up 6 bases and V 4 bases, and 4 bases lay outside the gene matches. The CDR3 loop reads CASSSGLAGRDTQYF. CDR3 coding DNA: TGTGCCAGCAGTTCGGGACTAGCGGGGAGGGATACGCAGTATTTT.

V usage is TRBV7-8 and J usage is TRBJ2-4; no clear D gene. V was pared by 4 bases and J by 1 base, with 14 bases between. Germline assignment: CDR1 SGHVS and CDR2 FQNEAQ. The CDR3 consists of 16 residues. The CDR3 sequence is CASSSPRSRAKNIQYF. In DNA, the CDR3 is TGTGCCAGCAGCTCTCCGAGGAGTCGGGCCAAAAACATTCAGTACTTC.

The chain employs TRBV5-1 and TRBJ2-2; 9 bases align to TRBD1. V lost 4 bases, J lost 5 bases, and 9 bases stayed unmatched. Germline V CDR1 and CDR2: SGHRS, YFSETQ. This CDR3 region has 16 residues. The chain's CDR3 is CASSQASDRGTGELFF. The CDR3 DNA sequence: TGCGCCAGCAGCCAGGCGTCGGACAGGGGAACCGGGGAGCTGTTTTTT.

CDR3 in DNA: TGTGCCAGCAGTACACAGGGAACTGAGCAGTTCTTC. This encodes CASSTQGTEQFF. The chain has TRBV27 and TRBJ2-1; D may be TRBD1 (6 bases). The CDR3 extends over 12 amino acids. Germline-derived CDR1 and CDR2 are MNHEY and SMNVEV (reference sequence). V lost 5 bases and J lost 9, with 11 bases in between.

The V and J genes are TRBV7-9 and TRBJ1-3, with D perhaps TRBD1 (6 bases). Per germline, CDR1 SEHNR and CDR2 FQNEAQ (reference sequence). V lost 5 bases and J 3 bases, leaving 17 bases between the germline ends. The CDR3 sequence is 16 residues long. The CDR3 region is CASSPQQGSYGNTIYF. CDR3 nucleotide sequence: TGTGCCAGCAGCCCCCAACAGGGATCTTATGGAAACACCATATATTTT.

The rearrangement joins TRBV9 to TRBJ2-3; 9 positions agree with TRBD1. V gave up 4 bases and J gave up 4 bases; unmatched junction bases: 16. The CDR3 is made up of 18 amino acids. Germline loops: CDR1 SGDLS, CDR2 YYNGEE. CDR3 protein: CASSPLGGVGQGPDTQYF. The CDR3 DNA reads as TGTGCCAGCAGCCCCCTAGGGGGGGTGGGACAGGGTCCAGATACGCAGTATTTT.

This clone was seen only a few times. The chain is built from TRBV4-2 and TRBJ2-7; TRBD1 matches at 12 bases. Germline lookup yields CDR1 LGHNA and CDR2 YNFKEQ. With 2 bases clipped from V and 3 bases from J, the junction kept 11 bases outside the gene matches. The CDR3 loop spans 18 amino acids. The CDR3, as DNA: TGTGCCAGCAGCCAACTCCAAGGGGGACAGGGGGCGATCTACGAGCAGTACTTC. Translation gives CASSQLQGGQGAIYEQYF.

The rearrangement joins TRBV2 to TRBJ1-2; no clear D. The germline V gene encodes CDR1 SNHLY and CDR2 FYNNEI. V was trimmed by 6 bases and J by 1 base, leaving 6 bases between them. The CDR3 contains 12 residues. CDR3 in amino acids: CASREGNYGYTF. For the CDR3, the DNA is TGTGCCAGCAGAGAGGGTAACTATGGCTACACCTTC.

This clone occurred once. The chain is built from TRBV11-2 and TRBJ1-1; D uncertain. Deletions cut 5 bases from V and 4 bases from J, with 8 bases between. This CDR3 has 12 residues. In germline, CDR1 is SGHAT, CDR2 FQNNGV. The chain's CDR3 is CASSPDTTEAFF. Here the CDR3 DNA reads TGTGCCAGCAGCCCCGACACCACTGAAGCTTTCTTT. The entire variable domain, with the rest obtained from reference TRBV11-2 and TRBJ1-1, is as follows: EAGVAQSPRYKIIEKRQSVAFWCNPISGHATLYWYQQILGQGPKLLIQFQNNGVVDDSQLPKDRFSAERLKGVDSTLKIQPAKLEDSAVYLCASSPDTTEAFFGQGTRLTVV.

The chain has TRBV5-6 and TRBJ2-5; 9 nucleotides align to TRBD2. The CDR3 is 15 amino acids. V was pared by 4 bases and J by 9 bases, with 13 bases of the junction left unmatched. The germline CDR1 and CDR2 sequences are SGHDT and YYEEEE. CDR3 DNA sequence: TGTGCCAGCAGCGGCTCTAGCGGGACGGTGGAGGCCCAGTACTTC. It codes for CASSGSSGTVEAQYF.

This rearrangement joins TRBV12-5 to TRBJ2-1, with D hard to call. The length of the CDR3 is 11 residues. Germline CDR1 LGHNT, CDR2 FRNRAP. V dropped 1 base and J dropped 12 bases, with 7 bases sitting between them. CDR3 in DNA: TGTGCTAGTGGTTTGGAACGATCGCAGTTCTTC. Its translation is CASGLERSQFF.

The genes are TRBV7-6 and TRBJ1-1; D unresolved. Trimming removed 5 bases from V and 1 base from J, with 8 bases in between. Germline CDR1 reads SGHVS; CDR2 reads FNYEAQ. The CDR3 totals 13 residues. This CDR3 is CASSQTENTEAFF. CDR3 in DNA: TGTGCCAGCAGCCAAACAGAGAACACTGAAGCTTTCTTT.

The rearrangement joins TRBV6-1 to TRBJ2-7; 7 positions match TRBD1. Germline loops: CDR1 MNHNS, CDR2 SASEGT. CDR3 length equals 15 residues. The J segment lost 1 base and the V segment lost 5 bases, leaving 8 bases of the junction unmatched. Here the CDR3 DNA reads TGTGCCAGCAGTTCAACAGGGGATGGGTCCTACGAGCAGTACTTC. It specifies CASSSTGDGSYEQYF.

The chain links TRBV2 to TRBJ1-1; D might be TRBD1 (6 bases). The germline V gene has CDR1 SNHLY and CDR2 FYNNEI. The ends were cut back, 6 bases at V and 1 base at J, with 12 bases in the middle. The CDR3 has 14 amino acids. The CDR3 is CASRKTGQNTEAFF. CDR3 DNA: TGTGCCAGCAGGAAAACGGGACAGAACACTGAAGCTTTCTTT.

V is TRBV7-6 and J is TRBJ2-7; D gene unclear. Between the trimmed V and J ends, which lost 2 bases and 0 bases, there was a span of 8 bases. Germline V lookup: CDR1 SGHVS, CDR2 FNYEAQ. The CDR3 is 14 residues long. CDR3 amino acids: CASSLQGSSYEQYF. The CDR3 nucleotides are TGTGCCAGCAGCTTACAAGGCAGCTCCTACGAGCAGTACTTC.

The chain combines TRBV28 with TRBJ1-2, with 9 positions matching TRBD1. The CDR3 sequence is 15 residues long. V lost 5 bases, J lost 2 bases, and 6 bases stayed unmatched. CDR1 MDHEN and CDR2 SYDVKM come from the germline V gene. The chain's CDR3 is CASSRGDRGNYGYTF. CDR3 nucleotides: TGTGCCAGCAGTCGGGGAGACAGGGGGAACTATGGCTACACCTTC.

This chain uses TRBV7-2 with TRBJ1-1, with TRBD1 as a possible D gene (5 bases). Trimming stripped 2 bases from V and 3 bases from J, with 7 bases between. The CDR3 runs to 13 residues. Germline assignment: CDR1 SGHTA and CDR2 FQGNSA. The CDR3 DNA reads as TGTGCCAGCAGCTTAACAGGTGACACTGAAGCTTTCTTT. Translating gives CASSLTGDTEAFF.

CDR3 nucleotide sequence: TGTGCCAGCAGTGGGGGGTGGGGGCATCAGCCCCAGCATTTT. The encoded protein is CASSGGWGHQPQHF. The rearrangement uses TRBV2 and TRBJ1-5; possibly TRBD1 for D (6 bases). The CDR3 totals 14 residues. Per germline, CDR1 SNHLY and CDR2 FYNNEI. The V and J ends lost 4 bases and 5 bases respectively, with 12 bases between them.

This clone was seen a few times. The gene calls are TRBV6-5 and TRBJ1-2, with D hard to call. This CDR3 has 12 residues. Germline V gene lookup returns CDR1 MNHEY and CDR2 SVGAGI. V lost 6 bases and J 2 bases, leaving 7 bases between the germline ends. CDR3 loop: CASRPKNYGYTF. CDR3 bases: TGTGCCAGCAGGCCGAAGAACTATGGCTACACCTTC.

In this sample, this clone turned up a few times. This chain uses TRBV19 with TRBJ2-7, with TRBD1 matching 7 bases. Germline assignment: CDR1 LNHDA and CDR2 SQIVND (reference sequence). Trimming cost V 8 bases and J 3 bases; bases outside gene matches: 10. This CDR3 region has 14 residues. CDR3 bases: TGTGCCAGTCGTAGGGACAGCCAATACTACGAGCAGTACTTC. Its protein product is CASRRDSQYYEQYF.

This sequence joins TRBV5-1 and TRBJ2-7; D is undetermined. The CDR3 spans 15 residues. In germline, CDR1 is SGHRS, CDR2 YFSETQ. V lost 0 bases to trimming and J lost 7 bases, with 17 bases between them. The CDR3 region is CASSLGLSPILEQYF. The CDR3 DNA sequence: TGCGCCAGCAGCTTGGGGCTCTCCCCGATTTTGGAGCAGTACTTC.

The chain recombines TRBV25-1 with TRBJ1-5; 7 positions agree with TRBD1. The CDR3 contains 15 residues. Germline values: CDR1 MGHDK, CDR2 SYGVNS. V was pared by 4 bases and J by 11 bases, with 14 bases of the junction left unmatched. CDR3 amino acids: CASSATGWGVGSQHF. Written as DNA, the CDR3 is TGTGCCAGCAGTGCGACAGGGTGGGGGGTTGGCTCCCAGCATTTT.

The chain employs TRBV7-9 and TRBJ2-5; D could derive from TRBD1 or TRBD2 (5 bases each). The J call may be faulty, since TRBJ2-7 better matches the DNA end. This CDR3 comprises 14 residues. Per germline, CDR1 SEHNR and CDR2 FQNEAQ (reference sequence). The DNA of the CDR3 is TGTGCCAGCAGCTCACGACAGCGGCCCTACGAGCAGTACTTC. This gives the protein CASSSRQRPYEQYF.

The chain uses TRBV7-2 and TRBJ2-5, with a possible D match to TRBD2 (5 bases). The CDR3 runs to 15 residues. V lost 4 bases and J 7 bases, leaving 19 bases between the germline ends. The germline V gene has CDR1 SGHTA and CDR2 FQGNSA. For the CDR3, the DNA is TGTGCCAGCAGCTCAGACAAGGCACGAGGGAGGACCCAGTACTTC. Its protein is CASSSDKARGRTQYF.

The chain links TRBV5-1 to TRBJ2-3; 8 bases fit TRBD2. The CDR3 contains 15 residues. The V gene end was trimmed by 6 bases and the J gene end by 2 bases; junction bases not matched to a gene: 8. Germline V gene data show CDR1 as SGHRS and CDR2 as YFSETQ. CDR3 region: CASTRGGLVTDTQYF. In nucleotides, the CDR3 is TGCGCCAGCACCCGGGGGGGCCTCGTCACAGATACGCAGTATTTT.

The chain combines TRBV6-1 with TRBJ1-4; no reliable D call. The CDR3 loop spans 14 amino acids. V was pared by 2 bases and J by 8 bases, with 12 bases between. Germline lookup yields CDR1 MNHNS and CDR2 SASEGT. CDR3 amino acids: CASSEPPLEEKLFF. CDR3 bases: TGTGCCAGCAGTGAACCCCCCTTGGAGGAAAAACTGTTTTTT.

The rearrangement links TRBV5-4 to TRBJ1-1; D unclear. The CDR3 is made up of 15 amino acids. Between the trimmed V and J ends, which lost 5 bases and 5 bases, there was a span of 19 bases. The germline V gene encodes CDR1 SGHNT and CDR2 YYREEE (reference sequence). CDR3 nucleotide sequence: TGTGCCAGCAGTATCTCCACGGGAGGCGGGACTGAAGCTTTCTTT. Translated: CASSISTGGGTEAFF.

The CDR3 DNA follows: TGTGCCAGCAGCCCGGGGACTAGCGGGAAAGGTGTCGGGGAGCTGTTTTTT. It codes for CASSPGTSGKGVGELFF. The V gene is TRBV4-2, the J gene TRBJ2-2; 13 bases match TRBD2. Trimming removed 4 bases from V and 7 bases from J; junction bases left unmatched: 9. There are 17 residues in the CDR3. Germline V gene sequence: CDR1 LGHNA, CDR2 YNFKEQ.